Each of the 10 T cell receptor beta chains below was sequenced from the same sample in a study of CD8 T cells in ankylosing spondylitis. A single record per CDR3 protein comes from TCRdb applying MiXCR to the 5' RACE reads. The sample lists about 36,000 distinct CDR3 sequences; approximately 11% were seen once. Sequenced: synovial fluid, either unsorted or a sorted T cell fraction (not recorded which). The receptors come from a male donor with ankylosing spondylitis.

This clonotype was observed at least ten times. The chain joins TRBV28 to TRBJ2-7; 11 nucleotides line up with TRBD2. CDR1 is MDHEN, CDR2 SYDVKM, per germline. The CDR3 runs to 15 residues. The trim removed 5 bases at V and 2 bases at J, leaving 5 bases unmatched. In nucleotides, the CDR3 is TGTGCCAGCAGTCAAACTAGCGGGGGTACCTACGAGCAGTACTTC. Its translation is CASSQTSGGTYEQYF.

The sample holds many counts of this clonotype. V is TRBV20-1 and J is TRBJ2-4, with TRBD1 identical over 8 bases. The germline V gene encodes CDR1 DFQATT and CDR2 SNEGSKA (reference sequence). V lost 4 bases to trimming and J lost 6 bases; unmatched junction nucleotides: 5. The CDR3 sequence is 13 residues long. The CDR3 here is CSATRTGRNIQYF. The CDR3 DNA reads as TGCAGTGCTACACGGACAGGGAGAAACATTCAGTACTTC.

There are many counts of this clonotype. This sequence joins TRBV7-9 and TRBJ1-6, with D maybe TRBD1 (5 bases). The CDR3 runs to 13 residues. Trimming took 5 bases from V and 9 from J, leaving 11 bases between them. From germline, CDR1 is SEHNR and CDR2 FQNEAQ (reference sequence). The CDR3 protein is CASSPGTVSPLHF. The CDR3 bases are TGTGCCAGCAGCCCCGGGACCGTTTCACCCCTCCACTTT.

The chain uses TRBV11-2 and TRBJ2-3; 7 nucleotides match TRBD2. This CDR3 contains 16 residues. The ends lost 2 bases at V and 5 bases at J; junction bases unmatched: 10. Germline CDR1 is SGHAT and CDR2 is FQNNGV. CDR3 nucleotides: TGTGCCAGCAGCTTAAATATTGCGGGAGCGAAAGATACGCAGTATTTT. Translation gives CASSLNIAGAKDTQYF. Variable domain in full (rest from reference TRBV11-2 and TRBJ2-3): EAGVAQSPRYKIIEKRQSVAFWCNPISGHATLYWYQQILGQGPKLLIQFQNNGVVDDSQLPKDRFSAERLKGVDSTLKIQPAKLEDSAVYLCASSLNIAGAKDTQYFGPGTRLTVL.

This clonotype was detected many times. The chain has TRBV12-3 or TRBV12-4 and TRBJ1-4; weak D call: TRBD1 (5 bases). V shed 0 bases and J shed 6 bases, with 14 bases lying between them. This CDR3 has 16 residues. CDR3 DNA: TGTGCCAGCAGTTTAGCCCCAGGGTCCGAGCATGAAAAACTGTTTTTT. Its translation: CASSLAPGSEHEKLFF.

This clonotype was detected many times. J is TRBJ2-3 and V is TRBV27; D ambiguous. This CDR3 is 14 amino acids long. Trimming took 1 base from V and 0 from J, leaving 5 bases between them. Per the germline V gene, CDR1 is MNHEY and CDR2 is SMNVEV (reference sequence). The CDR3 DNA sequence: TGTGCCAGCAGTTTATACCCTAGCACAGATACGCAGTATTTT. It is translated as CASSLYPSTDTQYF.

The CDR3 reads CASSELDGQPQHF. CDR3 nucleotides: TGTGCCAGCAGTGAACTCGATGGTCAGCCCCAGCATTTT. The chain uses TRBV2 and TRBJ1-5; D is uncertain. Germline values: CDR1 SNHLY, CDR2 FYNNEI. Between the trimmed V and J ends, which lost 2 bases and 6 bases, there was a span of 8 bases. The CDR3 covers 13 residues.

This chain connects TRBV12-3 or TRBV12-4 to TRBJ2-7; 13 bases are a match to TRBD2. V shed 6 bases, J shed 6 bases, and the junction held 14 bases outside the gene matches. The CDR3 is 17 residues long. The CDR3 DNA is TGTGCCAGCAGCGCCGGACTAGCGGGAGCTCATGGGAGCGAGCAGTACTTC. It translates to CASSAGLAGAHGSEQYF.

This clonotype was detected a few times. This sequence joins TRBV14 and TRBJ2-3; D is perhaps TRBD1 (5 bases). The germline gives CDR1 SGHDN, CDR2 FVKESK. The CDR3 has 16 amino acids. V was clipped by 0 bases and J by 2 bases, with 12 bases between them. In DNA form, the CDR3 reads TGTGCCAGCAGCCAAGATAAGGGGCGACTCACAGATACGCAGTATTTT. Protein sequence: CASSQDKGRLTDTQYF.

Worth noting for this clonotype: It may be a read error: a sequence one base away is much more abundant. J is TRBJ2-3 and V is TRBV7-2; no clear D gene. The CDR3 consists of 15 residues. V lost 0 bases and J 0 bases, leaving 7 bases between the germline ends. Per the germline V gene, CDR1 is SGHTA and CDR2 is FQGNSA. CDR3 protein: CASSLASTSTDTQYF. The CDR3 bases are TGTGCCAGCAGCTTAGCGAGCACAAGCACAGATACGCAGTATTTT.